The 3 T cell receptor beta chains below were found in one sample sequenced in a study of Ad26.COV2.S vaccination and SARS-CoV-2 variants. Repertoires were generated with immunoSEQ multiplex PCR, while TCRdb's copy carries only in-frame clones and drops some. The table shows about 380,000 clones, with 83% occurring only once. As for treatment: 19 received Ad26.COV2.S at low or high dose, single or two shots; about 5 received placebo; per-sample allocation not given. The study sampled participants on day 63 after the first vaccine or placebo injection. The input for sequencing was peripheral blood, taken in a trial of Ad26.COV2.S vaccine versus placebo. The receptor source for this set is a person aged 18-60 years who received the Ad26.COV2.S COVID-19 vaccine or a placebo.

This chain's CDR3 is CASSSGTGVNEQYF. CDR3 bases: TGTGCCAGCAGTTCGGGGACAGGGGTCAACGAGCAGTACTTC. J is TRBJ2-7 and V is TRBV2, with TRBD1 matching 10 bases. The CDR3 sequence is 14 residues long. Unmatched junction bases numbered 6, after V lost 5 bases and J lost 5 bases. CDR1 and CDR2 (germline): SNHLY, FYNNEI.

This chain uses TRBV5-4 with TRBJ1-2; tentative D call: TRBD1 (6 bases). The CDR3 is 14 amino acids. V was pared by 0 bases and J by 0 bases, with 6 bases between. Germline V gives CDR1 SGHNT, CDR2 YYREEE (reference sequence). CDR3 sequence reads: CASSLDRANYGYTF. CDR3 in DNA: TGTGCCAGCAGCTTGGACAGGGCTAACTATGGCTACACCTTC.

V is TRBV6-5 and J is TRBJ2-5, with unresolved D. Germline V gene data show CDR1 as MNHEY and CDR2 as SVGAGI. V lost 7 bases and J lost 0, with 9 bases in between. This CDR3 comprises 13 residues. DNA for the CDR3: TGTGCCAGCACGATAGACTACCAAGAGACCCAGTACTTC. It specifies CASTIDYQETQYF.